This T cell receptor (beta chain) was recorded in a study of blood T cells in healthy people across ages. This CDR3 spans 12 amino acids. Germline CDR1 reads SNHLY; CDR2 reads FYNNEI. Study findings and constraints: Naive CD4+ cell counts and diversity both ran higher in long-lived than in aged donors.

In the case of this clonotype: Its antigen remains unknown.

Using a J-beta primer mix together with a sample-barcoded 5' primer, a second PCR was run for roughly 7 to 12 cycles. TCRdb re-called the 5' RACE reads through MiXCR, storing one row per CDR3 protein. The table includes 1,100,000 or so distinct CDR3 sequences, 45% detected once. In terms of origin and age, donors were healthy Caucasian individuals from Russia aged roughly 6 to 95. The sample consisted of blood. The source is a woman in her sixties or seventies in good health. The rearrangement links TRBV2 to TRBJ2-4, with D hard to call. The J call may be incorrect, as the DNA end agrees better with TRBJ2-7. The CDR3 nucleotides read TGTGCCAGCAGTGTGTACGTAGGCGAGCAGTACTTC. The encoded protein is CASSVYVGEQYF.